The 31 T cell receptor beta chains below were found in one sample sequenced in a study of cytomegalovirus exposure and HLA in healthy donors. The assay was immunoSEQ multiplex PCR, and TCRdb's table has in-frame clones only and misses some. The sample gives 50,000 or so clones, over 90% of which show up once; approximately 2.5% is in the top ten. Sequencing was carried out using PBMCs. These receptors came from a man aged 18 to 35 in good health and CMV-seronegative.

The V and J genes are TRBV19 and TRBJ2-7, with 7 nucleotides matching TRBD1. The V gene end was trimmed by 3 bases and the J gene end by 1 base; junction bases not matched to a gene: 0. The CDR3 has 13 amino acids. Germline CDR1 is LNHDA and CDR2 is SQIVND (reference sequence). CDR3 DNA: TGTGCCAGTAGTATGGGACAGTCCTACGAGCAGTACTTC. Amino acid sequence: CASSMGQSYEQYF.

V and J are TRBV29-1 and TRBJ2-1, with D possibly being TRBD2 (6 bases). The CDR3 is 14 residues long. CDR1 SQVTM and CDR2 ANQGSEA come from the germline V gene. Between the trimmed V and J ends, which lost 2 bases and 11 bases, there was a span of 19 bases. The DNA of the CDR3 is TGCAGCGTTGAACTCGTAGCGGCGTTTGATCAGCAGTTCTTC. Translating it yields CSVELVAAFDQQFF.

The genes are TRBV18 and TRBJ2-6; perhaps TRBD1 as D (6 bases). V was shortened by 6 bases and J by 4 bases, with 10 bases between the two germline ends. This CDR3 comprises 14 residues. CDR1 and CDR2 from the germline V gene are KGHSH and LQKENI. DNA of the CDR3: TGTGCCAGCTCTGACAGGACCGGGGCCAACGTCCTGACTTTC. It encodes CASSDRTGANVLTF.

J is TRBJ2-7 and V is TRBV6-5, with 11 bases identical to TRBD2. Looked up from germline, CDR1 is MNHEY and CDR2 is SVGAGI. The V segment lost 4 bases and the J segment 2 bases; nucleotides outside the gene matches: 4. The length of the CDR3 is 15 residues. As DNA, the CDR3 is TGTGCCAGCAGTTCTGGACTAGCGGGCACCTACGAGCAGTACTTC. This gives the protein CASSSGLAGTYEQYF.

The count of this clone is one. This chain connects TRBV5-1 to TRBJ2-2; TRBD1 is a possible D gene (5 bases). Germline CDR1 and CDR2: SGHRS and YFSETQ. The V and J ends lost 3 bases and 3 bases respectively, with 9 bases between them. The CDR3 runs 14 residues. CDR3 DNA: TGCGCCAGCAGCTCAGGACAATACACCGGGGAGCTGTTTTTT. Amino acid sequence: CASSSGQYTGELFF.

This clone has just one count. The J gene is TRBJ1-5, the V gene TRBV6-5, with D perhaps TRBD1 (6 bases). Germline V gives CDR1 MNHEY, CDR2 SVGAGI. V was trimmed by 6 bases and J by 3 bases, leaving 9 bases between them. This CDR3 is 13 amino acids long. CDR3 sequence reads: CASRQGNNQPQHF. Here the CDR3 DNA reads TGTGCCAGCAGGCAGGGGAACAATCAGCCCCAGCATTTT.

V gene TRBV28 combines with J gene TRBJ2-7; D is possibly TRBD1 (7 bases). The V and J ends lost 7 bases and 5 bases respectively, with 18 bases between them. The V gene's germline CDR1 is MDHEN and CDR2 SYDVKM. This CDR3 region has 14 residues. The CDR3 here is CASTTAGQGDEQYF. DNA for the CDR3: TGTGCCAGCACCACCGCGGGGCAGGGGGACGAGCAGTACTTC.

V gene TRBV7-4 combines with J gene TRBJ1-1; weak D call: TRBD1 (5 bases). The CDR3 spans 16 residues. Germline loops: CDR1 SGHVT, CDR2 SQSDAQ. Trimming pared 4 bases from V and 2 bases from J, leaving 17 bases between. The DNA of the CDR3 is TGTGCCAGCAGCTCATTACTCGGACATACCAACACTGAAGCTTTCTTT. It translates to CASSSLLGHTNTEAFF.

This clone was counted between two and nine times. The rearrangement links TRBV4-3 to TRBJ2-1, with D unclear. The CDR3 extends over 14 amino acids. Trimming removed 0 bases at V and 10 bases at J, with 13 bases between. Per the germline V gene, CDR1 is LGHNA and CDR2 is YSLEER. The CDR3 region is CASSQDLSLNEQFF. CDR3 nucleotide sequence: TGCGCCAGCAGCCAAGATTTATCACTGAACGAGCAGTTCTTC.

The rearrangement joins TRBV5-6 to TRBJ1-1; D not certain. The CDR3 is 13 residues long. Germline values: CDR1 SGHDT, CDR2 YYEEEE. The germline V and J ends were trimmed by 6 bases and 6 bases, with 15 bases remaining between them. The CDR3 region has the DNA TGTGCCAGCACCCTGACGGTTAGCGCTGAAGCTTTCTTT. This translates into CASTLTVSAEAFF.

The rearrangement links TRBV10-3 to TRBJ2-7; 8 bases align to TRBD2. This CDR3 has 15 residues. CDR1 ENHRY and CDR2 SYGVKD come from the germline V gene. With V trimmed by 0 bases and J by 2 bases, 3 bases remained unmatched. The CDR3 coding sequence is TGTGCCATCAGTGAGTCTACTAGCGGACCCTACGAGCAGTACTTC. The encoded protein is CAISESTSGPYEQYF.

The chain links TRBV7-8 to TRBJ2-7; 9 nucleotides align to TRBD1. Germline V CDR1 and CDR2: SGHVS, FQNEAQ. The V and J ends lost 5 bases and 0 bases, in that order; junction bases with no gene match: 8. The CDR3 extends over 16 amino acids. CDR3 sequence reads: CASSVSGTGSSYEQYF. The CDR3 bases are TGTGCCAGCAGCGTGTCCGGGACAGGGAGCTCCTACGAGCAGTACTTC.

The J gene is TRBJ1-2, the V gene TRBV19; 10 nucleotides agree with TRBD1. This CDR3 is 15 amino acids long. The V gene's germline CDR1 is LNHDA and CDR2 SQIVND (reference sequence). J was trimmed by 6 bases and V by 4 bases; bases with no gene match: 8. CDR3 loop: CASSTPDRGVNGYTF. In nucleotides, the CDR3 is TGTGCCAGTAGTACCCCGGACAGGGGGGTAAATGGCTACACCTTC.

The chain is built from TRBV10-1 and TRBJ2-7, with 10 bases lining up with TRBD2. Unmatched junction bases numbered 8, after V lost 6 bases and J lost 6 bases. The CDR3 consists of 14 residues. Germline V gene sequence: CDR1 WNHNN, CDR2 SYGVQD (reference sequence). CDR3 in DNA: TGCGCCAGCAGCCTAGCGGGAGATTCTGTCGAGCAGTACTTC. The encoded protein is CASSLAGDSVEQYF.

The chain combines TRBV6-1 with TRBJ2-3, with TRBD1 matching 7 bases. Germline V gene lookup returns CDR1 MNHNS and CDR2 SASEGT. V gave up 4 bases and J gave up 1 base; unmatched junction bases: 8. This CDR3 comprises 16 residues. CDR3: CASSGQGALRTDTQYF. The CDR3 nucleotides read TGTGCCAGCAGTGGACAGGGAGCCTTGCGCACAGATACGCAGTATTTT.

This clone was counted once. The gene calls are TRBV7-2 and TRBJ2-1; 12 bases line up with TRBD2. Looked up from germline, CDR1 is SGHTA and CDR2 is FQGNSA. This CDR3 comprises 15 residues. The V segment lost 6 bases and the J segment 9 bases; nucleotides outside the gene matches: 9. Here the CDR3 DNA reads TGTGCCAGCAGAAACCCGACTAGCGGGAGAGGTGAGCAGTTCTTC. As protein: CASRNPTSGRGEQFF. Complete variable domain (other parts from reference TRBV7-2 and TRBJ2-1): GAGVSQSPSNKVTEKGKDVELRCDPISGHTALYWYRQSLGQGLEFLIYFQGNSAPDKSGLPSDRFSAERTGGSVSTLTIQRTQQEDSAVYLCASRNPTSGRGEQFFGPGTRLTVL.

For the CDR3, the DNA is TGCGCCAGCAGCTTGGCCCGGGTGGACACAGATACGCAGTATTTT. Translation gives CASSLARVDTDTQYF. This chain connects TRBV5-1 to TRBJ2-3; D is uncertain. V was clipped by 0 bases and J by 2 bases, with 10 bases between them. Per the germline V gene, CDR1 is SGHRS and CDR2 is YFSETQ. The CDR3 is made up of 15 amino acids.

In DNA, the CDR3 is TGTGCCAGCAGCAAATTCCTAGGCGAGCAGTACTTC. It specifies CASSKFLGEQYF. The chain couples TRBV28 to TRBJ2-7; D remains unclear. The V gene's germline CDR1 is MDHEN and CDR2 SYDVKM. The CDR3 length is 12 residues. The V end lost 6 bases, the J end lost 6 bases, and 12 bases lay between the germline ends.

V gene TRBV7-9 combines with J gene TRBJ2-6, with D perhaps matching TRBD1 (5 bases). The V and J ends lost 4 bases and 4 bases respectively, with 14 bases between them. Looked up from germline, CDR1 is SEHNR and CDR2 is FQNEAQ (reference sequence). The CDR3 loop spans 16 amino acids. The CDR3 region has the DNA TGTGCCAGCAGCTATACAGGCTTAGTCGGGGCCAACGTCCTGACTTTC. Encoded protein: CASSYTGLVGANVLTF.

This chain joins TRBV18 and TRBJ2-7; 7 nucleotides match TRBD1. Germline values: CDR1 KGHSH, CDR2 LQKENI. The length of the CDR3 is 13 residues. V shed 3 bases and J 5 bases; nucleotides not matched to a gene: 4. CDR3 bases: TGTGCCAGCTCACCGAACAGGGGAAACGAGCAGTACTTC. Protein: CASSPNRGNEQYF.

V usage is TRBV10-3 and J usage is TRBJ2-7, with 8 bases that match TRBD1. The CDR3 spans 14 residues. V gave up 10 bases and J gave up 2 bases; unmatched junction bases: 10. Germline-derived CDR1 and CDR2 are ENHRY and SYGVKD. CDR3 sequence (DNA): TGTGCCACCCGTCTGGGACAGGAGACCTACGAGCAGTACTTC. Its translation: CATRLGQETYEQYF.

The CDR3 DNA is TGTGCCAGCAGTTCGGGACAGGCTCCCGAAGCTTTCTTT. Its protein is CASSSGQAPEAFF. The J gene is TRBJ1-1, the V gene TRBV6-5; 8 nucleotides align to TRBD1. Germline CDR1 reads MNHEY; CDR2 reads SVGAGI. The CDR3 loop spans 13 amino acids. Germline trimming cut 4 bases from V and 8 bases from J; bases unmatched to any gene: 6.

This clone was picked up a small number of times. The V and J genes are TRBV28 and TRBJ1-2; D unclear. V lost 11 bases and J 4 bases, leaving 11 bases between the germline ends. The CDR3 is 11 amino acids. In germline, CDR1 is MDHEN, CDR2 SYDVKM. CDR3 sequence: CAGEGGYGYTF. The DNA of the CDR3 is TGTGCCGGGGAGGGAGGCTATGGCTACACCTTC.

This clone was seen just once. The V call is TRBV7-3, the J call TRBJ2-2; tentatively, D is TRBD2 (6 bases). The germline V and J ends were trimmed by 6 bases and 2 bases, with 13 bases remaining between them. The CDR3 covers 15 residues. Germline CDR1 reads SGHTA; CDR2 reads FQGTGA. In DNA, the CDR3 is TGTGCCAGCAGTCAGGGACTCGTAAACACCGGGGAGCTGTTTTTT. Its protein product is CASSQGLVNTGELFF.

This rearrangement joins TRBV19 to TRBJ1-2; D is undetermined. In germline, CDR1 is LNHDA, CDR2 SQIVND (reference sequence). The CDR3 runs 13 residues. V was clipped by 1 base and J by 6 bases, with 9 bases between them. The CDR3 is CASSIGTGDGYTF. CDR3 nucleotides: TGTGCCAGTAGTATAGGGACCGGGGATGGCTACACCTTC.

The chain carries TRBV9 and TRBJ2-2; D not certain. This CDR3 has 13 residues. The germline V and J ends were trimmed by 0 bases and 7 bases, with 7 bases remaining between them. Germline V CDR1 and CDR2: SGDLS, YYNGEE. CDR3 in DNA: TGTGCCAGCAGCGTAGAACAGTACGGGGAGCTGTTTTTT. Protein product: CASSVEQYGELFF.

V and J are TRBV4-3 and TRBJ2-3; 8 bases align to TRBD2. With V trimmed by 4 bases and J by 3 bases, 6 bases remained unmatched. The CDR3 is made up of 15 amino acids. Germline V gives CDR1 LGHNA, CDR2 YSLEER. The CDR3 bases are TGCGCCAGCAGCCTTAGCGGGATTTCAACAGATACGCAGTATTTT. Translated, it gives CASSLSGISTDTQYF.

The gene calls are TRBV11-2 and TRBJ2-7; the D gene is possibly TRBD1 (5 bases). CDR1 and CDR2 (germline): SGHAT, FQNNGV. This CDR3 spans 13 amino acids. The germline V and J ends were trimmed by 5 bases and 2 bases, with 10 bases remaining between them. The CDR3 reads CASSIGHPYEQYF. In DNA, the CDR3 is TGTGCCAGCAGCATTGGACATCCCTACGAGCAGTACTTC.

The chain is built from TRBV7-2 and TRBJ2-7, with D perhaps TRBD1 (6 bases). CDR3 length: 14 amino acids. CDR1 and CDR2 (germline): SGHTA, FQGNSA. V lost 4 bases, J lost 5 bases, and 15 bases lay in between. CDR3 DNA sequence: TGTGCCAGCAGCTCCCGACAGGTACGGGACGAGCAGTACTTC. Amino acid sequence: CASSSRQVRDEQYF. The whole variable domain, remainder taken from reference TRBV7-2 and TRBJ2-7, is GAGVSQSPSNKVTEKGKDVELRCDPISGHTALYWYRQSLGQGLEFLIYFQGNSAPDKSGLPSDRFSAERTGGSVSTLTIQRTQQEDSAVYLCASSSRQVRDEQYFGPGTRLTVT.

The count of this clone is one. The J gene is TRBJ1-2, the V gene TRBV7-9, with D tentatively TRBD1 (5 bases). The CDR3 totals 13 residues. Germline values: CDR1 SEHNR, CDR2 FQNEAQ (reference sequence). V lost 5 bases and J lost 5, with 12 bases in between. The CDR3 loop reads CASSPQGGYGYTF. CDR3 DNA: TGTGCCAGCAGCCCCCAGGGTGGGTATGGCTACACCTTC.

This rearrangement joins TRBV7-6 to TRBJ1-4; no clear D. This CDR3 has 15 residues. Germline CDR1 is SGHVS and CDR2 is FNYEAQ. V was shortened by 2 bases and J by 4 bases, with 11 bases between the two germline ends. CDR3 loop: CASSLHQTLNEKLFF. Written as DNA, the CDR3 is TGTGCCAGCAGCTTACACCAGACTCTTAATGAAAAACTGTTTTTT.